This TCR beta chain was found in a study of shared clonotypes between healthy human individuals (dated by TCRdb to about 2020). Broadly, across the study: A couple of women and a few men aged 18 to 49 years were included in the cohort. For each donor, three plates each were used for CD4 naive and CD4 memory, two plates were used for CD8 naive, and one plate was used for CD8 memory. To estimate repertoire size and how much clonotype sharing occurs between individuals, the study deeply sequenced the blood TCR repertoires of roughly 5 healthy adults. Different laboratories and diverse techniques were used to prepare libraries and sequence TCR repertoires, to increase sequencing depth and limit assay-specific biases. Between about 0.85 and 10 billion PBMCs per donor were obtained by leukapheresis. What the study reported, not specific to this receptor: Because the study included a small number of donors, the genetic and exposure-history diversity represented was limited. Around 5% of naive CD4, around 3.5% of naive CD8, around 2.3% of memory CD4, and about 0.4% of memory CD8 clonotypes were shared across a few donors. Larger estimated clonotype richness was generally found for naive subsets than for memory subsets. Only blood was sampled, and tissue TCR repertoires likely differ from those in blood. Based on pairwise subsampling, the degree of clonotype sharing among donors was expected to be affected by sequencing depth. Incomplete sequencing was indicated by rarefaction of sorted-subset datasets, despite the large sequencing depth. Compared with non-shared clonotypes, the clonotypes found in all four sorted-subset donors had higher generation probabilities.

Using the deep immunoSEQ assay, multiplex PCR amplified TCR CDR3 regions from genomic DNA. Extracted genomic DNA from each cell subset was spread evenly across all wells of several immunoSEQ 96-well plates, with each plate serving as a replicate. For sorted subsets, each replicate PCR was loaded with approximately 200 ng genomic DNA, equivalent to 25,000 to 35,000 T cell genomes. Purified libraries were quantified with a Qubit 3.0 fluorometer, sized on a Bioanalyzer 2100, and re-quantified with the KAPA Library Quantification kit. Every immunoSEQ 96-well plate was sequenced on a separate single-read 150-cycle Illumina NextSeq 550 flow cell. In the original analysis: Because the immunoSEQ output held only junctional sequences and lacked quality scores, the filtering could not match the filtering applied to full-length reads. Sequences were annotated with PyIR, a Python wrapper for IgBLAST v1.9, and V/J genes and CDR3 were assigned using IMGT germline references. Reads were removed for weak V/J assignments (E-value above 1e-6), missing CDR3, stop codons, out-of-frame junctions, or ambiguous translated residues. V3J clonotypes were defined as sequences sharing the same inferred V gene, J gene, and CDR3 amino acid sequence. To compute the percentage overlap between repertoires, the number of shared unique clonotypes was divided by the size of the smaller repertoire. Repertoire richness was assessed with RTK rarefaction, the Chao1 estimator, and Recon v2.1 estimates of unobserved clonotypes. OLGA was used to compute generation probabilities for all TCRbeta clonotypes that the gDNA method yielded from a few donors. TCRdb mirrors the immuneACCESS table, restricted to in-frame sequences. Some clones are absent from its copies; in checked studies, under half trace to an unresolved V gene, and the reason for the others is unknown. V and J calls and clone size come straight from that table; D and trimming were deduced from the DNA. Present in this sample are 2 million to 2.5 million clones, about 93% of which were seen just once. The ten largest clonotypes hold around 1.7% of the sample.

As concerns this clone: Its antigen has not been determined. There are no base qualities to consult, and no much larger clone falls within one base.

V is cut by 3 bases and J by 7 bases, and the space between the germline ends is 13 bases. CDR1 and CDR2 (SEHNR, FQNEAQ) derive from the germline V gene (reference sequence). The CDR3 contains 14 residues, cysteine and phenylalanine counted. This entry keeps only the CDR3 DNA: 42 bases, framed from base 1. For the CD8 naive samples, CD45RO-negative cells were positively selected for CCR7, yielding a CD45RA+CCR7+ population from which TemRA cells were excluded. The donors were healthy, HIV-negative adults with no recently reported acute infections or vaccinations. Every donor was a Caucasian adult residing in Nashville, Tennessee, USA. Blood was obtained by leukapheresis, after which PBMCs were separated by Ficoll-Histopaque density gradient centrifugation and cryopreserved in liquid nitrogen vapor phase. Purity and quantity of every magnetically sorted T cell population were checked by analytical flow cytometry. Each sorted fraction had its genomic DNA isolated and then quantified by UV absorbance on a Nanodrop 2000c.

The chain links TRBV7-9 with TRBJ2-1; a weak D assignment points to TRBD2 (5 bases agree). Sequenced sample: naive CD8+ T cells from PBMCs. Sample cell subset or site, as interpreted from the label and publication: CD45RA+CCR7+. The sequence came from a young man in good health. Some clones in this sample may be carry-over from other donors' samples. The CDR3: CASSLGSVVNEQFF. Here is the DNA: TGTGCCAGCAGCTTGGGGAGTGTAGTTAATGAGCAGTTCTTC.